The 22 T cell receptor beta chains below come from one sample, sequenced in a study of spatial heterogeneity in lung cancer. TCRdb re-analysed the 5' RACE reads in MiXCR, keeping a single row per CDR3 protein. Of roughly 120,000 distinct CDR3 sequences listed, 10% to 12% are singletons. This sample's time point: blood at routine non-recurrence follow-up after resection. Material: PBMCs, obtained at follow-up. All receptors derive from a female donor with early-stage non-small cell lung cancer.

The chain links TRBV28 to TRBJ2-7, with TRBD1 matching over 8 bases. Germline V gives CDR1 MDHEN, CDR2 SYDVKM. This CDR3 contains 14 residues. The junction had 6 bases not matched to a gene; V was cut back by 4 bases and J by 4 bases. This chain's CDR3 is CASSSTGVSYEQYF. DNA for the CDR3: TGTGCCAGCAGTTCGACAGGGGTGAGTTACGAGCAGTACTTC.

This clonotype occurred a few times. The chain carries TRBV29-1 and TRBJ2-1; D is uncertain. Germline CDR1 reads SQVTM; CDR2 reads ANQGSEA. Deletions cut 3 bases from V and 4 bases from J, with 7 bases between. The CDR3 is made up of 12 amino acids. The CDR3 DNA sequence: TGCAGCGTTGACGGAGAGTACAATGAGCAGTTCTTC. Amino acids: CSVDGEYNEQFF.

This clonotype has a handful of counts. The chain links TRBV12-3 or TRBV12-4 to TRBJ1-1, with 7 bases aligning to TRBD1. Trimming removed 4 bases from V and 8 bases from J; junction bases left unmatched: 13. This CDR3 spans 15 amino acids. CDR3 residues: CASSSPGGGIKEAFF. The CDR3 region has the DNA TGTGCCAGCAGTTCTCCGGGAGGGGGCATAAAAGAAGCTTTCTTT.

This clonotype showed up just a few times. J is TRBJ1-5 and V is TRBV3-1; D unclear. V shed 4 bases and J shed 3 bases, with 7 bases lying between them. The CDR3 length is 13 residues. CDR1 LGHDT and CDR2 YNNKEL come from the germline V gene (reference sequence). CDR3 amino acids: CASSRGDNQPQHF. DNA for the CDR3: TGTGCCAGCAGCCGAGGAGACAATCAGCCCCAGCATTTT.

The chain combines TRBV3-1 with TRBJ2-4; no clear D. Germline CDR1 LGHDT, CDR2 YNNKEL (reference sequence). The CDR3 loop spans 15 amino acids. Trimming removed 1 base at V and 1 base at J, with 8 bases between. The CDR3 DNA reads as TGTGCCAGCAGCCAAGTAAATCCTGCCAAAAACATTCAGTACTTC. This codes for CASSQVNPAKNIQYF.

The chain recombines TRBV27 with TRBJ2-1; TRBD1 matches at 7 bases. Trimming took 6 bases from V and 9 from J; bases not matched to a gene: 14. CDR1 and CDR2 (germline): MNHEY, SMNVEV (reference sequence). The CDR3 consists of 15 residues. The CDR3 coding sequence is TGTGCCAGCAGGTATGCGGACAGGCCCCTTGGTGAGCAGTTCTTC. Its translation: CASRYADRPLGEQFF.

This clonotype was detected many times. CDR3 DNA: TGTGCCAGCAGCTTAGAGGGGGTCCTTGGAAACACCATATATTTT. Translated, it gives CASSLEGVLGNTIYF. V gene TRBV7-9 combines with J gene TRBJ1-3, with a weak D call TRBD1 (6 bases). The CDR3 spans 15 residues. Trimming cost V 1 base and J 3 bases, with 10 bases left between them. Germline-derived CDR1 and CDR2 are SEHNR and FQNEAQ (reference sequence).

This clonotype showed up many times. The V call is TRBV7-2, the J call TRBJ1-5, with 7 positions matching TRBD1. CDR1 SGHTA and CDR2 FQGNSA come from the germline V gene. This CDR3 spans 16 amino acids. V shed 4 bases and J 3 bases; nucleotides not matched to a gene: 9. CDR3 sequence reads: CASSSPGGLTNQPQHF. The CDR3 nucleotides are TGTGCCAGCAGCTCCCCAGGGGGACTCACCAATCAGCCCCAGCATTTT. The entire variable domain, with the rest obtained from reference TRBV7-2 and TRBJ1-5, is as follows: GAGVSQSPSNKVTEKGKDVELRCDPISGHTALYWYRQSLGQGLEFLIYFQGNSAPDKSGLPSDRFSAERTGGSVSTLTIQRTQQEDSAVYLCASSSPGGLTNQPQHFGDGTRLSIL.

This clonotype was seen repeatedly, ten times or more. V and J are TRBV18 and TRBJ1-1; D might be TRBD1 (5 bases). The CDR3 consists of 14 residues. V lost 3 bases and J 4 bases, leaving 12 bases between the germline ends. Germline CDR1 is KGHSH and CDR2 is LQKENI. The CDR3 here is CASSPQGLGTEAFF. CDR3 nucleotide sequence: TGTGCCAGCTCACCTCAGGGATTGGGCACTGAAGCTTTCTTT.

The V and J genes are TRBV6-2 or TRBV6-3 and TRBJ2-1; maybe TRBD2 (6 bases). Between the trimmed V and J ends, which lost 6 bases and 9 bases, there was a span of 30 bases. The CDR3 totals 18 residues. CDR1 MNHEY and CDR2 SVGEGT come from the germline V gene. CDR3 in amino acids: CASSPAGGLARGVGEQFF. The DNA of the CDR3 is TGTGCCAGCAGCCCCGCGGGTGGCCTAGCGAGGGGAGTGGGTGAGCAGTTCTTC.

The chain couples TRBV11-2 to TRBJ1-6, with no clear D. The CDR3 has 15 residues. Germline CDR1 is SGHAT and CDR2 is FQNNGV. V was pared by 6 bases and J by 0 bases, with 9 bases between. For the CDR3, the DNA is TGTGCCAGCAGGGTGGGCATCTCCTATAATTCACCCCTCCACTTT. Translating it yields CASRVGISYNSPLHF. The full variable domain, in which reference TRBV11-2 and TRBJ1-6 provide the parts outside the CDR3, is EAGVAQSPRYKIIEKRQSVAFWCNPISGHATLYWYQQILGQGPKLLIQFQNNGVVDDSQLPKDRFSAERLKGVDSTLKIQPAKLEDSAVYLCASRVGISYNSPLHFGNGTRLTVT.

In this sample, this clonotype turned up a few times. This rearrangement joins TRBV25-1 to TRBJ2-1; D gene unclear. Germline CDR1 and CDR2: MGHDK and SYGVNS. The CDR3 totals 13 residues. Trimming cost V 6 bases and J 3 bases, with 9 bases left between them. The CDR3 sequence: CASRMGSYNEQFF. The CDR3 bases are TGTGCCAGCAGAATGGGAAGCTACAATGAGCAGTTCTTC. Drawing the rest from reference TRBV25-1 and TRBJ2-1, the complete variable domain is EADIYQTPRYLVIGTGKKITLECSQTMGHDKMYWYQQDPGMELHLIHYSYGVNSTEKGDLSSESTVSRIRTEHFPLTLESARPSHTSQYLCASRMGSYNEQFFGPGTRLTVL.

This clonotype came up a few times. This chain uses TRBV3-1 with TRBJ2-2; D gene ambiguous. This CDR3 has 15 amino acids. Trimming pared 0 bases from V and 1 base from J, leaving 6 bases between. CDR1 and CDR2 from the germline V gene are LGHDT and YNNKEL (reference sequence). The CDR3 loop is CASSQDSRNTGELFF. The CDR3 region has the DNA TGTGCCAGCAGCCAAGATTCTCGGAACACCGGGGAGCTGTTTTTT.

The chain employs TRBV5-1 and TRBJ2-3; TRBD1 or TRBD2 may be the D gene (5 bases each). V gave up 3 bases and J gave up 1 base, with 12 bases separating them. Germline V CDR1 and CDR2: SGHRS, YFSETQ. The CDR3 runs to 15 residues. The DNA for the CDR3 is TGCGCCAGCAGCTCCAGGGATAGCGGCACAGATACGCAGTATTTT. Protein sequence: CASSSRDSGTDTQYF. Drawing the rest from reference TRBV5-1 and TRBJ2-3, the complete variable domain is KAGVTQTPRYLIKTRGQQVTLSCSPISGHRSVSWYQQTPGQGLQFLFEYFSETQRNKGNFPGRFSGRQFSNSRSEMNVSTLELGDSALYLCASSSRDSGTDTQYFGPGTRLTVL.

The V call is TRBV15, the J call TRBJ2-3; D remains unclear. The CDR3 covers 14 residues. V was shortened by 3 bases and J by 1 base, with 8 bases between the two germline ends. Germline V gene data show CDR1 as LNHNV and CDR2 as YYDKDF (reference sequence). The CDR3 loop is CATSRGVGTDTQYF. Written as DNA, the CDR3 is TGTGCCACCAGCAGGGGTGTTGGCACAGATACGCAGTATTTT.

This chain uses TRBV11-2 with TRBJ2-5; D is undetermined. Looked up from germline, CDR1 is SGHAT and CDR2 is FQNNGV. This CDR3 is built from 14 residues. Trimming cost V 7 bases and J 1 base, with 13 bases left between them. The CDR3: CASIIRVLQETQYF. The DNA of the CDR3 is TGTGCCAGCATCATTCGGGTGCTCCAAGAGACCCAGTACTTC. Full variable domain (remainder filled in from reference TRBV11-2 and TRBJ2-5): EAGVAQSPRYKIIEKRQSVAFWCNPISGHATLYWYQQILGQGPKLLIQFQNNGVVDDSQLPKDRFSAERLKGVDSTLKIQPAKLEDSAVYLCASIIRVLQETQYFGPGTRLLVL.

This clonotype was detected a few times. This CDR3 reads CASRQQGTVSYEQYF. DNA of the CDR3: TGTGCCAGCAGACAGCAGGGGACGGTCTCCTACGAGCAGTACTTC. This chain links TRBV5-8 with TRBJ2-7, with TRBD1 as a possible D gene (6 bases). Per germline, CDR1 SGHTS and CDR2 YDEGEE. Trimming took off 5 bases at V and 0 bases at J, with 15 bases between the two ends. This CDR3 comprises 15 residues.

V and J are TRBV10-3 and TRBJ1-2, with a weak D call TRBD1 (5 bases). This CDR3 spans 13 amino acids. The germline V gene has CDR1 ENHRY and CDR2 SYGVKD. V lost 2 bases, J lost 4 bases, and 8 bases lay in between. CDR3 amino acids: CAISERDSYGYTF. CDR3 sequence (DNA): TGTGCCATCAGTGAGAGAGACAGCTATGGCTACACCTTC.

This clonotype occurred a few times. CDR3 region: CASSQGGPYTQYF. The CDR3 coding sequence is TGCGCCAGCAGCCAAGGCGGACCTTATACGCAGTATTTT. The chain links TRBV4-3 to TRBJ2-3; D gene uncertain. The CDR3 runs to 13 residues. Germline values: CDR1 LGHNA, CDR2 YSLEER. Trimming cost V 1 base and J 7 bases, with 9 bases left between them.

This clonotype appeared a few times. CDR3 amino acids: CAISDASGGETQYF. The DNA for the CDR3 is TGTGCCATCAGTGACGCTAGCGGCGGGGAGACCCAGTACTTC. This chain joins TRBV10-3 and TRBJ2-5, with TRBD2 matching over 7 bases. The CDR3 has 14 residues. Germline assignment: CDR1 ENHRY and CDR2 SYGVKD. V shed 3 bases and J 5 bases; nucleotides not matched to a gene: 6.

This clonotype was found a few times. The rearrangement links TRBV11-2 to TRBJ2-1; D is perhaps TRBD2 (5 bases). Per germline, CDR1 SGHAT and CDR2 FQNNGV. CDR3 length equals 14 residues. V was clipped by 4 bases and J by 10 bases, with 17 bases between them. The CDR3 DNA sequence: TGTGCCAGCAGCTCACCCAGAAGGGCGGGCGAGCAGTTCTTC. The encoded protein is CASSSPRRAGEQFF. The whole variable domain, filled in from reference TRBV11-2 and TRBJ2-1, reads EAGVAQSPRYKIIEKRQSVAFWCNPISGHATLYWYQQILGQGPKLLIQFQNNGVVDDSQLPKDRFSAERLKGVDSTLKIQPAKLEDSAVYLCASSSPRRAGEQFFGPGTRLTVL.

This clonotype was picked up a small number of times. The chain recombines TRBV5-6 with TRBJ1-1; D not certain. This CDR3 comprises 12 residues. CDR1 SGHDT and CDR2 YYEEEE come from the germline V gene. V lost 0 bases and J lost 8, with 8 bases in between. DNA for the CDR3: TGTGCCAGCAGCTTGGCGGCAGGAGAAGCTTTCTTT. This codes for CASSLAAGEAFF.